The 12 T cell receptor beta chains below all came from one sample that was sequenced in a study of cytomegalovirus exposure and HLA in healthy donors. In the PCR, 60 Vbeta and 13 Jbeta primers were used. Profiled with immunoSEQ multiplex PCR; TCRdb holds only in-frame clones, not every one. The data show roughly 55,000 clones, and the top ten clones hold roughly 9.6%. Sequencing input: PBMCs. The receptors derive from a man between 50 and 59 years old in good health and CMV-seropositive.

The chain links TRBV5-1 to TRBJ1-4; D not certain. Trimming pared 0 bases from V and 14 bases from J, leaving 14 bases between. Germline CDR1 is SGHRS and CDR2 is YFSETQ. The CDR3 totals 13 residues. CDR3 bases: TGCGCCAGCAGCTTGGCGGGTAGAAGCCTTCTGTTTTTT. It is translated as CASSLAGRSLLFF.

The chain links TRBV27 to TRBJ1-5; 12 nucleotides line up with TRBD1. In germline, CDR1 is MNHEY, CDR2 SMNVEV (reference sequence). J gave up 2 bases and V 5 bases, and 4 bases lay outside the gene matches. The CDR3 extends over 16 amino acids. The CDR3 protein is CASSARDRGRNQPQHF. The CDR3 DNA is TGTGCCAGCAGTGCCCGGGACAGGGGGCGCAATCAGCCCCAGCATTTT.

This chain connects TRBV28 to TRBJ1-1; 7 bases are a match to TRBD1. The CDR3 spans 15 residues. The V gene end was trimmed by 2 bases and the J gene end by 1 base; junction bases not matched to a gene: 4. From germline, CDR1 is MDHEN and CDR2 SYDVKM. CDR3 sequence: CASSLPSGGNTEAFF. The CDR3 bases are TGTGCCAGCAGTTTACCTTCAGGGGGGAACACTGAAGCTTTCTTT.

The chain links TRBV7-6 to TRBJ1-1; D is perhaps TRBD1 (5 bases). The CDR3 loop spans 13 amino acids. The V gene lost 1 base and the J gene lost 4 bases, with 7 bases spanning the gap. Germline-derived CDR1 and CDR2 are SGHVS and FNYEAQ. The CDR3 sequence: CASSLDGGTEAFF. CDR3 bases: TGTGCCAGCAGCTTAGACGGGGGCACTGAAGCTTTCTTT. Full variable domain (rest looked up from reference TRBV7-6 and TRBJ1-1): GAGVSQSPRYKVTKRGQDVALRCDPISGHVSLYWYRQALGQGPEFLTYFNYEAQQDKSGLPNDRFSAERPEGSISTLTIQRTEQRDSAMYRCASSLDGGTEAFFGQGTRLTVV.

This chain joins TRBV7-6 and TRBJ1-1; TRBD1 aligns across 7 bases. The J segment lost 8 bases and the V segment lost 5 bases, leaving 14 bases of the junction unmatched. Germline assignment: CDR1 SGHVS and CDR2 FNYEAQ. The CDR3 totals 15 residues. DNA for the CDR3: TGTGCCAGCAGCAGACAGGGTATTGGAACCGAAGAAGCTTTCTTT. This encodes CASSRQGIGTEEAFF. The complete variable domain, with remaining parts taken from reference TRBV7-6 and TRBJ1-1, reads GAGVSQSPRYKVTKRGQDVALRCDPISGHVSLYWYRQALGQGPEFLTYFNYEAQQDKSGLPNDRFSAERPEGSISTLTIQRTEQRDSAMYRCASSRQGIGTEEAFFGQGTRLTVV.

The chain combines TRBV29-1 with TRBJ2-1; 10 bases fit TRBD2. Trimming took 7 bases from V and 5 from J; bases not matched to a gene: 11. This CDR3 contains 15 residues. From germline, CDR1 is SQVTM and CDR2 ANQGSEA. Here the CDR3 DNA reads TGCAGCGCCGCGACTAGCGGGCTTACTAACAATGAGCAGTTCTTC. Residues: CSAATSGLTNNEQFF.

The chain carries TRBV19 and TRBJ2-3, with 8 positions matching TRBD1. From germline, CDR1 is LNHDA and CDR2 SQIVND (reference sequence). The CDR3 sequence is 16 residues long. V was clipped by 3 bases and J by 0 bases; unmatched bases: 5. The CDR3 loop is CASSMGTGRSTDTQYF. The DNA for the CDR3 is TGTGCCAGTAGTATGGGGACAGGCCGAAGCACAGATACGCAGTATTTT. Full variable domain (outside the CDR3, taken from reference TRBV19 and TRBJ2-3): DGGITQSPKYLFRKEGQNVTLSCEQNLNHDAMYWYRQDPGQGLRLIYYSQIVNDFQKGDIAEGYSVSREKKESFPLTVTSAQKNPTAFYLCASSMGTGRSTDTQYFGPGTRLTVL.

The V gene is TRBV7-2, the J gene TRBJ2-3, with 7 bases lining up with TRBD2. Unmatched junction bases numbered 5, after V lost 5 bases and J lost 3 bases. CDR3 length equals 14 residues. In germline, CDR1 is SGHTA, CDR2 FQGNSA. CDR3 nucleotides: TGTGCCAGCAGCCTCCTCGGGGGGACAGATACGCAGTATTTT. This gives the protein CASSLLGGTDTQYF.

The genes are TRBV6-5 and TRBJ1-5, with 9 bases fitting TRBD1. Germline V lookup: CDR1 MNHEY, CDR2 SVGAGI. The CDR3 sequence is 16 residues long. V lost 4 bases, J lost 4 bases, and 8 bases stayed unmatched. The CDR3 sequence is CASSSRTGATNQPQHF. Here the CDR3 DNA reads TGTGCCAGCAGTTCCCGGACAGGGGCTACGAATCAGCCCCAGCATTTT.

The chain has TRBV6-5 and TRBJ1-1, with TRBD1 matching over 11 bases. Germline trimming cut 4 bases from V and 3 bases from J; bases unmatched to any gene: 1. Germline CDR1 reads MNHEY; CDR2 reads SVGAGI. There are 14 residues in the CDR3. The CDR3 sequence: CASSSGQGDTEAFF. CDR3 DNA: TGTGCCAGCAGTTCGGGACAGGGGGACACTGAAGCTTTCTTT.

The rearrangement joins TRBV6-1 to TRBJ1-5, with a possible D match to TRBD1 (5 bases). Germline V gives CDR1 MNHNS, CDR2 SASEGT. The V gene lost 4 bases and the J gene lost 4 bases, with 11 bases spanning the gap. The CDR3 runs 14 residues. The CDR3 DNA sequence: TGTGCCAGCAGTGTACAGGTGACTAATCAGCCCCAGCATTTT. Protein product: CASSVQVTNQPQHF.

This CDR3 reads CASSDEGARTPHETFF. The CDR3 coding sequence is TGTGCCAGCAGTGATGAGGGGGCGCGTACCCCCCACGAGACTTTCTTT. The J gene is TRBJ1-1, the V gene TRBV6-1; 7 bases match TRBD1. The CDR3 sequence is 16 residues long. The germline V gene encodes CDR1 MNHNS and CDR2 SASEGT. V trimming: 3 bases; J trimming: 12 bases; junction bases outside the gene matches: 19.